This passage covers 26 T cell receptor beta chains from one sample sequenced in a study of shared clonotypes between healthy human individuals. Clones were sequenced by immunoSEQ multiplex PCR, and TCRdb holds only the in-frame ones, with some missing. The data hold over 75,000 clones, with approximately 75% observed a single time. The sequenced material came from memory CD8+ T cells sorted from blood. Described subset: CD45RO+ cells pooled with CCR7-negative TemRA cells. The receptors were gathered from a young man in good health.

The gene calls are TRBV4-3 and TRBJ2-3; 12 bases line up with TRBD2. Germline CDR1 is LGHNA and CDR2 is YSLEER. The CDR3 totals 17 residues. The V and J ends lost 4 bases and 5 bases, in that order; junction bases with no gene match: 10. This CDR3 is CASSPGTGLAGLDTQYF. CDR3 nucleotide sequence: TGCGCCAGCAGCCCGGGGACGGGACTAGCGGGTTTAGATACGCAGTATTTT.

This clone has ten or more counts. V gene TRBV2 combines with J gene TRBJ1-1; D not certain. V dropped 2 bases and J dropped 3 bases, with 10 bases sitting between them. There are 14 residues in the CDR3. CDR1 and CDR2 (germline): SNHLY, FYNNEI. In nucleotides, the CDR3 is TGTGCCAGCAGTGAAAGCGAGGGTTACACTGAAGCTTTCTTT. Amino acid sequence: CASSESEGYTEAFF.

This clone was seen ten or more times. The rearrangement joins TRBV6-6 to TRBJ2-2; D uncertain. CDR1 is MNHNY, CDR2 SVGAGI, per germline (reference sequence). Trimming pared 3 bases from V and 4 bases from J, leaving 3 bases between. The length of the CDR3 is 12 residues. CDR3 protein: CASSYVTGELFF. As DNA, the CDR3 is TGTGCCAGCAGTTATGTCACCGGGGAGCTGTTTTTT.

The chain couples TRBV10-3 to TRBJ1-2; possible D gene TRBD1, 6 bases. The CDR3 covers 13 residues. Between the trimmed V and J ends, which lost 6 bases and 0 bases, there was a span of 8 bases. In germline, CDR1 is ENHRY, CDR2 SYGVKD. The CDR3 DNA follows: TGTGCCATCAGGGACAGAGCTAACTATGGCTACACCTTC. Protein sequence: CAIRDRANYGYTF.

This clone was picked up a small number of times. The V call is TRBV6-6, the J call TRBJ2-3; 8 bases line up with TRBD2. V was clipped by 2 bases and J by 4 bases; unmatched bases: 5. CDR1 is MNHNY and CDR2 is SVGAGI in the germline V gene (reference sequence). The CDR3 runs to 15 residues. The CDR3 spells CASSYSREGPDTQYF. The CDR3 DNA is TGTGCCAGCAGTTACAGCCGGGAGGGTCCAGATACGCAGTATTTT.

This clone was found once. The V gene is TRBV7-3, the J gene TRBJ2-2; a possible D gene is TRBD2 (7 bases). Trimming left V 6 bases short and J 5 bases short, with 19 bases between. Germline V gene lookup returns CDR1 SGHTA and CDR2 FQGTGA. The CDR3 consists of 16 residues. This CDR3 is CASSPFGGGRTGELFF. The CDR3 nucleotides are TGTGCCAGCAGTCCCTTTGGGGGCGGGAGAACCGGGGAGCTGTTTTTT.

On this clone: At the DNA level, this CDR3 is encoded by other sequences in the same sample as well. In DNA form, the CDR3 reads TGTGCCAGCAGTCCCGGGGCTCTGAACACTGAAGCTTTCTTT. Residues: CASSPGALNTEAFF. The chain joins TRBV28 to TRBJ1-1; D perhaps matches TRBD1 (5 bases). Trimming took 5 bases from V and 0 from J, leaving 10 bases between them. Germline V lookup: CDR1 MDHEN, CDR2 SYDVKM. The CDR3 totals 14 residues.

The CDR3 spells CASSILRTSADNEQFF. CDR3 bases: TGCGCCAGCAGCATTCTAAGGACTAGCGCGGACAATGAGCAGTTCTTC. The rearrangement joins TRBV5-1 to TRBJ2-1, with TRBD2 matching 9 bases. The CDR3 contains 16 residues. Unmatched junction bases numbered 10, after V lost 4 bases and J lost 5 bases. Germline CDR1 reads SGHRS; CDR2 reads YFSETQ.

Comment on this clone: A read error may explain this, as a much larger clone is one base away. The chain uses TRBV14 and TRBJ2-7, with 9 positions matching TRBD2. The germline V gene has CDR1 SGHDN and CDR2 FVKESK. The CDR3 length is 14 residues. The J segment lost 4 bases and the V segment lost 3 bases, leaving 4 bases of the junction unmatched. The CDR3 is CASSHLAGRYEQYF. As DNA, the CDR3 is TGTGCCAGCAGCCACCTAGCGGGAAGGTACGAGCAGTACTTC.

As regards this clone: Other DNA sequences in the sample encode the same CDR3. The rearrangement links TRBV7-2 to TRBJ1-2, with D possibly being TRBD1 (6 bases). The CDR3 length is 12 residues. The V end was cut by 5 bases, the J end by 6 bases, with 10 bases between. Germline-derived CDR1 and CDR2 are SGHTA and FQGNSA. CDR3 bases: TGTGCCAGCAGCCCGCGGACAGATGGCTACACCTTC. It yields the protein CASSPRTDGYTF.

This rearrangement joins TRBV5-1 to TRBJ1-2, with 8 bases matching TRBD1. V shed 5 bases and J 8 bases; nucleotides not matched to a gene: 8. Germline CDR1 and CDR2: SGHRS and YFSETQ. The CDR3 consists of 13 residues. CDR3 nucleotides: TGCGCCAGCAGACGGGGACAGGAGGTCGGCTACACCTTC. Residues: CASRRGQEVGYTF.

The genes are TRBV25-1 and TRBJ2-1; no firm D call. V was trimmed by 5 bases and J by 5 bases, leaving 16 bases between them. Germline values: CDR1 MGHDK, CDR2 SYGVNS. The CDR3 is 15 residues long. The CDR3, as DNA: TGTGCCAGCAGTCGGACCACTACCTGGGACAATGAGCAGTTCTTC. This codes for CASSRTTTWDNEQFF.

The J gene is TRBJ1-2, the V gene TRBV6-1, with D perhaps TRBD1 (6 bases). V dropped 7 bases and J dropped 4 bases, with 16 bases sitting between them. CDR1 MNHNS and CDR2 SASEGT come from the germline V gene. The CDR3 sequence is 14 residues long. The CDR3 sequence is CASTLNSDSYGYTF. Here the CDR3 DNA reads TGTGCCAGCACTCTGAACTCGGACAGCTATGGCTACACCTTC.

The rearrangement links TRBV5-1 to TRBJ1-5; 7 nucleotides align to TRBD1. Trimming cost V 0 bases and J 1 base; bases outside gene matches: 1. The CDR3 has 15 residues. CDR1 and CDR2 (germline): SGHRS, YFSETQ. This chain's CDR3 is CASSLGGGSNQPQHF. Written as DNA, the CDR3 is TGCGCCAGCAGCTTGGGAGGGGGCAGCAATCAGCCCCAGCATTTT.

About this clone itself: A read error is the likely source, as a far larger clone sits one nucleotide away. The sample contains more than one DNA sequence encoding this CDR3. The rearrangement uses TRBV7-8 and TRBJ2-1; unclear D gene. CDR3 length equals 15 residues. The germline V gene encodes CDR1 SGHVS and CDR2 FQNEAQ. Between the trimmed V and J ends, which lost 1 base and 0 bases, there was a span of 7 bases. CDR3 in amino acids: CASSLGPSSYNEQFF. DNA for the CDR3: TGTGCCAGCAGCTTAGGCCCGAGCTCCTACAATGAGCAGTTCTTC.

This clone was seen a few times. The chain links TRBV2 to TRBJ1-1; no clear D gene. This CDR3 spans 13 amino acids. The V and J ends lost 4 bases and 6 bases respectively, with 12 bases between them. From germline, CDR1 is SNHLY and CDR2 FYNNEI. The CDR3, as DNA: TGTGCCAGCAGTGCAATCGGAGTACCTGAAGCTTTCTTT. Protein: CASSAIGVPEAFF.

The chain carries TRBV18 and TRBJ2-7; 7 positions match TRBD1. The CDR3 sequence is 13 residues long. Germline lookup yields CDR1 KGHSH and CDR2 LQKENI. The junction had 3 bases not matched to a gene; V was cut back by 3 bases and J by 4 bases. The CDR3 sequence is CASSPGTDYEQYF. The CDR3 bases are TGTGCCAGCTCACCTGGGACAGATTACGAGCAGTACTTC.

The chain recombines TRBV7-9 with TRBJ1-5; D is uncertain. Germline-derived CDR1 and CDR2 are SEHNR and FQNEAQ (reference sequence). This CDR3 has 13 residues. V gave up 2 bases and J gave up 1 base, with 3 bases separating them. CDR3 in amino acids: CASSLNSNQPQHF. For the CDR3, the DNA is TGTGCCAGCAGCTTAAACAGCAATCAGCCCCAGCATTTT. Supplemented by reference TRBV7-9 and TRBJ1-5, the full variable domain reads DTGVSQNPRHKITKRGQNVTFRCDPISEHNRLYWYRQTLGQGPEFLTYFQNEAQLEKSRLLSDRFSAERPKGSFSTLEIQRTEQGDSAMYLCASSLNSNQPQHFGDGTRLSIL.

The chain uses TRBV2 and TRBJ2-2, with D unresolved. Germline V gene data show CDR1 as SNHLY and CDR2 as FYNNEI. Trimming shortened V by 4 bases and J by 3 bases, and 15 bases separated the two germline ends. The CDR3 is 16 residues long. CDR3 nucleotides: TGTGCCAGCAGTGGAGACAAGTCTTTTTACACCGGGGAGCTGTTTTTT. This gives the protein CASSGDKSFYTGELFF.

This clone was recorded a few times. The rearrangement uses TRBV2 and TRBJ1-2; D possibly corresponds to TRBD1 (5 bases). CDR1 and CDR2 (germline): SNHLY, FYNNEI. Trimming removed 8 bases at V and 5 bases at J, with 15 bases between. This CDR3 is built from 13 residues. CDR3 sequence reads: CASLGEAIYGYTF. The CDR3 DNA sequence: TGTGCCAGCCTGGGGGAGGCGATATATGGCTACACCTTC.

The J gene is TRBJ2-1, the V gene TRBV10-1; TRBD2 agrees at 12 bases. The trim removed 4 bases at V and 10 bases at J, leaving 2 bases unmatched. CDR3 length: 13 amino acids. Germline V lookup: CDR1 WNHNN, CDR2 SYGVQD (reference sequence). This CDR3 is CASSGTSGREQFF. In nucleotides, the CDR3 is TGCGCCAGCAGTGGCACTAGCGGGAGGGAGCAGTTCTTC.

The chain links TRBV6-5 to TRBJ1-2; D is unresolved. Germline CDR1 MNHEY, CDR2 SVGAGI. V was pared by 7 bases and J by 3 bases, with 6 bases between. CDR3 size: 11 residues. In DNA, the CDR3 is TGTGCCAGCAAACAGTACTATGGCTACACCTTC. It specifies CASKQYYGYTF.

The chain uses TRBV7-2 and TRBJ2-7, with 7 bases that match TRBD2. The junction had 4 bases not matched to a gene; V was cut back by 1 base and J by 1 base. CDR1 and CDR2 from the germline V gene are SGHTA and FQGNSA. The CDR3 is 15 residues long. The CDR3 loop is CASSLVAGGSYEQYF. CDR3 DNA sequence: TGTGCCAGCAGCTTAGTTGCCGGGGGGTCCTACGAGCAGTACTTC.

The chain employs TRBV4-3 and TRBJ2-1; 13 bases line up with TRBD2. Losses at the gene ends were 0 bases for V and 7 bases for J; bases not matched to a gene: 3. Germline CDR1 reads LGHNA; CDR2 reads YSLEER. The CDR3 is made up of 16 amino acids. The CDR3 DNA follows: TGCGCCAGCAGCCAAGACGGGACTAGCGGGGTAAATGAGCAGTTCTTC. It encodes CASSQDGTSGVNEQFF.

This sequence joins TRBV5-4 and TRBJ1-1; TRBD1 might be the D (5 bases). The CDR3 extends over 14 amino acids. Germline-derived CDR1 and CDR2 are SGHNT and YYREEE (reference sequence). Trimming pared 2 bases from V and 10 bases from J, leaving 18 bases between. For the CDR3, the DNA is TGTGCCAGCAGCTTTCTCTCCAGGGATCAGGGAGCTTTCTTT. Its protein product is CASSFLSRDQGAFF.

In its sample, this clone was seen a few times. Mismatch with germline at one junction end may stem from a read error. The genes are TRBV29-1 and TRBJ2-7; the match to TRBD2 covers 10 bases. CDR1 and CDR2 from the germline V gene are SQVTM and ANQGSEA. The CDR3 contains 14 residues. The DNA for the CDR3 is TGCAGCGTAGAAGGACTAGCGGATTCCTACGAGCAGTACTTC. This codes for CSVEGLADSYEQYF.